The present entry profiles one TCR beta chain with its context. What this receptor recognizes is not known. Base qualities are not at hand, and no much larger clone is one base apart. A cohort of more than 25 patients with locally advanced or metastatic urothelial carcinoma, treated at Memorial Sloan Kettering on a trial protocol, was included. Peripheral blood mononuclear cells were collected pretreatment and during treatment, at between 1 and 8 total time points per patient. The Qiagen DNeasy Blood extraction kit was used to purify genomic DNA from total PBMCs and tumor samples. PBMCs were collected pretreatment and during treatment and were isolated and stored as previously described. V and J are truncated by 2 bases and 7 bases respectively, leaving an intervening sequence of 6 bases. Including the terminal cysteine and phenylalanine, the CDR3 comprises 12 residues. The kept DNA is CDR3 alone, 36 bases in frame from the first base. CDR1 and CDR2 are read off the germline V gene as KGHSH and LQKENI.

This record belongs to a study of PD-L1 blockade in urothelial cancer (dated by TCRdb to the late 2010s). Describing the broader study: Every patient began therapy in about 2014 and was given atezolizumab 1,200 mg intravenously every 3 weeks. Blood samples yielded a median of around 150,000 T cells and more than 80,000 unique TCRs, with median clonality 0.080. Durable clinical benefit was achieved by nine patients but not by the remaining 20. TCR sequencing covered pretreatment tumor samples and matched, serially collected peripheral blood taken before and after atezolizumab treatment. Blood samples were analyzed at two time points: 3 weeks after treatment start (second dose) and 6 weeks after treatment start. Whole exome sequencing and RNA sequencing of pretreatment tumors were performed alongside TCR sequencing in the same patients. Twenty-five of 29 patients were identified as males with urothelial cancer of bladder origin, and a prior smoking history was reported by 18 of 29 patients. Durable clinical benefit was defined as progression-free survival longer than 6 months, and TCR features were also tested against progression-free and overall survival. Somatic, immune and clinical correlates of response to PD-L1 blockade with atezolizumab in urothelial cancer were the focus of an exploratory multi-omic analysis. An ECOG performance status of 0 or 1 was recorded for the patients, and 0 to 3 prior chemotherapy regimens had been received by the patients. Just over 28 patients had pretreatment blood TCR-seq, some 24 had at least one posttreatment blood collection, and some 24 had tumor TCR-seq.

What the study reported, not specific to this receptor: A pretreatment peripheral blood TCR clonality below the median was linked to improved progression-free and overall survival. Greater expansion of tumor-associated TCR clones in peripheral blood 3 weeks after the start of treatment was observed in patients with durable benefit (n of about 22, p = 0.022). Because the sample size was small (n ≈ 28) and many of the analyses were exploratory, the results are meant to be hypothesis-generating.

Each PCR received spiked-in synthetic TCR analog templates so that absolute template abundance could be estimated from read counts. The immunoSEQ assay was used to amplify TCRbeta CDR3 regions from genomic DNA with bias-controlled V and J gene primers. Rearranged TCRbeta segments were sequenced at approximately 20X coverage. As for the original processing: Sequencing errors were corrected by clustering, and CDR3s were annotated against IMGT so that V, D and J genes could be assigned. Downstream analyses used only productive TCRbeta rearrangements and left out out-of-frame or stop-codon sequences. Clonality was calculated as one minus the Shannon entropy normalized by the log of the number of unique productive sequences. Fisher's exact test with Benjamini-Hochberg correction, using a cutoff of adjusted p below 0.01, was how clones that differed between time points or between blood and tumor were identified. The source is immuneACCESS, and TCRdb retained only in-frame sequences with V and J called. Part of the clones is not carried over; for the studies checked, unresolved V genes explain less than half of this, and the remainder is unexplained. The V and J calls and clone size are taken from that table; D and trimming were inferred from the DNA. The sample table records more than 80,000 clones; 82% of these occur just once. Roughly 9.5% of the sample goes to the ten largest clones.

The sample consisted of PBMCs, taken around atezolizumab (anti-PD-L1) treatment. The receptor was derived from a man in his 70s with urothelial cancer. The V and J genes are TRBV18 and TRBJ1-5, with the D gene too uncertain to name. The DNA is TGTGCCAGCTCACCATCGCGGCAGCCCCAGCATTTT. This translates into CASSPSRQPQHF. This CDR3, with the reference TRBV18 and TRBJ1-5 proteins standing in past its ends, gives the full variable domain NAGVMQNPRHLVRRRGQEARLRCSPMKGHSHVYWYRQLPEEGLKFMVYLQKENIIDESGMPKERFSAEFPKEGPSILRIQQVVRGDSAAYFCASSPSRQPQHFGDGTRLSIL.